This T cell receptor (beta chain) was recovered during a study of T cells in localized non-small cell lung cancer (dated by TCRdb to about 2020). Looking at the study overall: Comparing tumors with uninvolved tumor-adjacent lungs, the study looked at the T cell repertoires of a few hundred patients with early-stage NSCLC. The cohort consisted of approximately 220 treatment-naive NSCLC patients whose localized lung tumors had been resected. The mean age of the NSCLC patients was roughly 63 years, with 130 or so men and 95 to 110 women. Study-wide conclusions, independent of this receptor: Of the top 100 tumor clones, a median of around 57 were detected in paired uninvolved adjacent lung; 28 were also among that lung's top 100. Uninvolved tumor-adjacent lung showed the highest T cell clonality, higher than tumor, which suggests more focused antigenic responses in the adjacent lung. Because the study design was exploratory, TCR variables were selected using unadjusted p-values without false-discovery rate correction. Longer overall survival was associated with higher T cell density in blood, whereas shorter survival was associated with higher clonality in adjacent lung. Because multi-region tumor sequencing was not done, intratumor heterogeneity could not be ruled out.

At diagnosis, peripheral blood, uninvolved tumor-adjacent lung and tumor were collected and were preserved as a mix of fresh-frozen and FFPE material. About this clone itself: The antigen it recognizes is unknown. The input lacks base qualities; no much larger clone sits a single base away.

TCR beta CDR3 regions were sequenced from DNA using the immunoSEQ Assay. Per the source publication's procedure: T cell density was computed as TCR beta template counts normalized to usable DNA estimated by amplifying housekeeping genes. Richness was estimated using the preseqR package, with extrapolation to 400,000 templates for PBMC samples and to 120,000 templates for tissue samples. Clonality was defined by subtracting Pielou's evenness from one. To identify tissue-enriched TCRs, differential abundance testing was run on productive amino-acid clonotypes with a minimum total count of 5 and an alpha of 0.1. The Jaccard Index and the Morisita Overlap Index were used to measure repertoire overlap between compartments. GLIPH grouped TCR beta CDR3s together with public tetramer-defined viral CDR3s, and a viral motif had to include at least three viral sequences and also show V-gene enrichment. Sourced from immuneACCESS, this table was stored by TCRdb with only in-frame sequences that have V and J called. A share of the clones is absent; for the studies checked, an unresolved V gene accounts for under half, and the remainder has no known explanation. D and trimming were read from the DNA, whereas the V and J calls and clone size are those reported in that table. This sample has approximately 5,100 clones in its table, and 28% of those were observed once. Together, the top ten hold about 5% of the sample.

This specimen was lung tumor tissue, taken before any cancer treatment. The receptor's source is a female donor of 60 years or more with stage I lung adenocarcinoma.

The nucleotide sequence reads as follows: TGTGCCAGTAGCCAGCAGGGGGCGCTAGGGCAGTATTTT. Translation gives CASSQQGALGQYF. This receptor chain uses TRBV19 and TRBJ2-3; a stretch of 8 junction bases matches TRBD1. The germline V and J ends show losses of 6 bases and 11 bases respectively, and no gene match explains 10 bases of the junction. The CDR3 spans 13 residues, from the cysteine through the phenylalanine. The DNA shown is the 39-base CDR3, in frame from base 1. Via the germline V gene (reference sequence), CDR1 is LNHDA and CDR2 SQIVND.